Listed here are 18 T cell receptor beta chains from one sample, sequenced in a study of blood T cell repertoires in COVID-19. Using immunoSEQ multiplex PCR, the repertoire was profiled, and TCRdb retains in-frame clones only, with some absent. The sample consists of under 150,000 clones, less than 90% of them appearing once. Sequenced: peripheral blood. Every receptor here comes from a human donor in a cohort sampled during active COVID-19.

The chain combines TRBV6-1 with TRBJ2-1; the match to TRBD2 covers 11 bases. The CDR3 loop spans 16 amino acids. Per germline, CDR1 MNHNS and CDR2 SASEGT. After removal of 2 bases from V and 7 bases from J, the junction contained 7 bases not matched to a gene. The CDR3 DNA is TGTGCCAGCAGTGAAAGCCTAACTAGCGGGGGAAATGAGCAGTTCTTC. It specifies CASSESLTSGGNEQFF.

The CDR3 protein is CASSQDMDRGWSGELFF. CDR3 nucleotide sequence: TGTGCCAGCAGCCAAGATATGGACAGGGGTTGGAGCGGGGAGCTGTTTTTT. The J gene is TRBJ2-2, the V gene TRBV4-2, with 9 bases aligning to TRBD1. This CDR3 has 17 amino acids. V dropped 0 bases and J dropped 7; count of bases not matched to a gene: 9. Germline V gives CDR1 LGHNA, CDR2 YNFKEQ.

This rearrangement joins TRBV9 to TRBJ1-1; D unresolved. CDR3 length: 13 amino acids. From germline, CDR1 is SGDLS and CDR2 YYNGEE. Deletions cut 4 bases from V and 1 base from J, with 8 bases between. CDR3 protein: CASSPGSNTEAFF. In DNA, the CDR3 is TGTGCCAGCAGCCCAGGATCGAACACTGAAGCTTTCTTT.

The chain employs TRBV2 and TRBJ1-1, with 11 bases aligning to TRBD1. The CDR3 runs 14 residues. The J segment lost 0 bases and the V segment lost 6 bases, leaving 0 bases of the junction unmatched. CDR1 is SNHLY and CDR2 is FYNNEI in the germline V gene. The CDR3 DNA sequence: TGTGCCAGCAGGGACAGGGGGCTGAACACTGAAGCTTTCTTT. This codes for CASRDRGLNTEAFF.

The rearrangement uses TRBV3-1 (or the pseudogene TRBV3-2) and TRBJ2-3, with 11 nucleotides matching TRBD2. Trimming took 2 bases from V and 6 from J; bases not matched to a gene: 16. Per germline, CDR1 LGHDT and CDR2 YNNKEL (reference sequence). The CDR3 totals 19 residues. The CDR3 protein is CASSQRGLSSGGPRDTQYF. CDR3 in DNA: TGTGCCAGCAGCCAAAGGGGTCTCTCTAGCGGGGGGCCCAGGGATACGCAGTATTTT.

V gene TRBV19 combines with J gene TRBJ2-3, with 10 bases that match TRBD2. Germline assignment: CDR1 LNHDA and CDR2 SQIVND (reference sequence). The CDR3 is 17 residues long. The junction had 7 bases not matched to a gene; V was cut back by 0 bases and J by 4 bases. DNA for the CDR3: TGTGCCAGTAGTATAGAGGGGAAGCGGGGGGGCGCAGATACGCAGTATTTT. It specifies CASSIEGKRGGADTQYF.

This chain joins TRBV30 and TRBJ2-5; TRBD2 is a possible D gene (6 bases). V was clipped by 5 bases and J by 7 bases, with 11 bases between them. CDR3 length: 11 amino acids. Per germline, CDR1 GTSNPN and CDR2 SVGIG (reference sequence). In nucleotides, the CDR3 is TGTGCCTGGGCGCAGGGAGGGACCCAGTACTTC. It encodes CAWAQGGTQYF.

The gene calls are TRBV19 and TRBJ2-7, with 7 bases identical to TRBD1. The CDR3 loop spans 14 amino acids. The germline CDR1 and CDR2 sequences are LNHDA and SQIVND (reference sequence). The ends lost 5 bases at V and 3 bases at J; junction bases unmatched: 7. As DNA, the CDR3 is TGTGCCAGTAGTCCAGACCACAGGGGCTACGAGCAGTACTTC. Protein: CASSPDHRGYEQYF.

This clone was detected only a few times. The gene calls are TRBV18 and TRBJ2-7, with 9 nucleotides matching TRBD1. The length of the CDR3 is 14 residues. The ends lost 3 bases at V and 7 bases at J; junction bases unmatched: 7. Looked up from germline, CDR1 is KGHSH and CDR2 is LQKENI. This chain's CDR3 is CASSPLHRGLEQYF. CDR3 DNA sequence: TGTGCCAGCTCACCCCTTCACAGGGGGCTTGAGCAGTACTTC.

The gene calls are TRBV6-6 and TRBJ1-2; maybe TRBD1 (5 bases). This CDR3 spans 17 amino acids. Germline CDR1 reads MNHNY; CDR2 reads SVGAGI (reference sequence). Between the trimmed V and J ends, which lost 5 bases and 8 bases, there was a span of 27 bases. The CDR3 is CASSPPGTGSPHWGYTF. CDR3 nucleotides: TGTGCCAGCAGTCCCCCCGGAACAGGCTCCCCCCATTGGGGCTACACCTTC.

The J gene is TRBJ2-1, the V gene TRBV15; weak D call: TRBD1 (6 bases). Between the trimmed V and J ends, which lost 5 bases and 10 bases, there was a span of 18 bases. CDR1 is LNHNV and CDR2 is YYDKDF in the germline V gene (reference sequence). CDR3 length: 14 amino acids. The chain's CDR3 is CATSVRDTQWEQFF. The CDR3 DNA sequence: TGTGCCACCAGCGTCCGGGACACCCAGTGGGAGCAGTTCTTC.

The V and J genes are TRBV5-1 and TRBJ1-6; no reliable D call. Germline-derived CDR1 and CDR2 are SGHRS and YFSETQ. The CDR3 length is 13 residues. V was pared by 2 bases and J by 7 bases, with 7 bases between. The CDR3 spells CASSLDYNSPLHF. The CDR3 nucleotides read TGCGCCAGCAGCTTAGACTACAATTCACCCCTCCACTTT.

CDR3 protein: CASSLVRGLDTGELFF. CDR3 DNA sequence: TGTGCCAGCAGCTTAGTAAGGGGACTAGACACCGGGGAGCTGTTTTTT. The rearrangement joins TRBV7-2 to TRBJ2-2; 8 positions agree with TRBD2. The CDR3 contains 16 residues. V was clipped by 1 base and J by 3 bases; unmatched bases: 4. Germline V gene sequence: CDR1 SGHTA, CDR2 FQGNSA.

The chain employs TRBV5-1 and TRBJ2-1, with 15 bases that match TRBD2. The CDR3 length is 15 residues. Trimming took 0 bases from V and 15 from J; bases not matched to a gene: 7. Per germline, CDR1 SGHRS and CDR2 YFSETQ. Written as DNA, the CDR3 is TGCGCCAGCAGCTTGGGGACTAGCGGGGGGGAATCCCCGTTCTTC. It codes for CASSLGTSGGESPFF. Full variable domain (outside the CDR3, taken from reference TRBV5-1 and TRBJ2-1): KAGVTQTPRYLIKTRGQQVTLSCSPISGHRSVSWYQQTPGQGLQFLFEYFSETQRNKGNFPGRFSGRQFSNSRSEMNVSTLELGDSALYLCASSLGTSGGESPFFGPGTRLTVL.

This rearrangement joins TRBV6-5 to TRBJ2-6; D is perhaps TRBD1 (6 bases). The length of the CDR3 is 15 residues. Trimming cost V 6 bases and J 2 bases, with 11 bases left between them. Looked up from germline, CDR1 is MNHEY and CDR2 is SVGAGI. CDR3 region: CASSQQGAGANVLTF. In nucleotides, the CDR3 is TGTGCCAGCAGCCAACAGGGAGCTGGGGCCAACGTCCTGACTTTC.

This clone showed up just once. This rearrangement joins TRBV2 to TRBJ2-3; 8 bases line up with TRBD2. CDR1 is SNHLY and CDR2 is FYNNEI in the germline V gene. The CDR3 has 15 amino acids. Trimming at V came to 8 bases and at J to 4 bases, leaving 11 bases not matched to a gene. The CDR3 sequence is CASRLTSEQADTQYF. The CDR3 DNA reads as TGTGCCAGCCGCCTGACTAGCGAGCAGGCAGATACGCAGTATTTT.

The V call is TRBV30, the J call TRBJ2-7; possible D gene TRBD2, 7 bases. CDR1 is GTSNPN and CDR2 is SVGIG in the germline V gene (reference sequence). CDR3 size: 14 residues. Trimming removed 0 bases from V and 1 base from J, with 10 bases in between. The CDR3 reads CAWSVGGTSYEQYF. In DNA, the CDR3 is TGTGCCTGGAGTGTGGGGGGGACATCCTACGAGCAGTACTTC.

J is TRBJ2-4 and V is TRBV6-2 or TRBV6-3; D is undetermined. V dropped 4 bases and J dropped 1 base, with 8 bases sitting between them. The CDR3 loop spans 14 amino acids. Per germline, CDR1 MNHEY and CDR2 SVGEGT. The chain's CDR3 is CASSSGEAKNIQYF. The CDR3 nucleotides read TGTGCCAGCAGTTCCGGAGAGGCCAAAAACATTCAGTACTTC.